This is a list of T cell receptor beta chains from one sample in a study of Ad26.COV2.S vaccination and SARS-CoV-2 variants. Generated by immunoSEQ multiplex PCR, the TCRdb table keeps only in-frame clones and is missing some. Among hundreds of thousands of clones listed, around 90% were seen once. Source: peripheral blood, taken in a trial of Ad26.COV2.S vaccine versus placebo. Receptor source: a person between 18 and 65 years old who received the Ad26.COV2.S COVID-19 vaccine or a placebo. CDR3s include the opening cysteine and the closing phenylalanine or tryptophan. A D gene is named only where the DNA matches it firmly. Clone size is given for some rows only: seen once, a few or many times, or a class if the clone is expanded.

size,length,J,D,V,CDR3,DNA
.,12,TRBJ1-1,.,TRBV5-6,CASSLNVYEAFF,TGTGCCAGCAGCTTAAATGTCTATGAGGCTTTCTTT
.,14,TRBJ2-7,TRBD1,TRBV5-4,CASSAGTGGYEQYF,TGTGCCAGCAGCGCCGGGACAGGGGGATACGAGCAGTACTTC
once,15,TRBJ2-5,TRBD1,TRBV5-5,CASSLPTGLQETQYF,TGTGCCAGCAGCTTGCCGACAGGGCTCCAAGAGACCCAGTACTTC
.,15,TRBJ2-7,.,TRBV27,CASSRGQSRSYEQYF,TGTGCCAGCAGCCGGGGACAAAGCCGCTCCTACGAGCAGTACTTC
.,14,TRBJ2-1,TRBD1,TRBV5-4,CASSTGTVGSEQFF,TGTGCCAGCAGCACGGGGACAGTCGGTAGTGAGCAGTTCTTC
.,12,TRBJ2-2,.,TRBV6-6,CASVGRTGELFF,TGTGCCAGCGTTGGGAGGACCGGGGAGCTGTTTTTT
once,14,TRBJ1-1,.,TRBV30,CAWTPGLGGTEAFF,TGTGCCTGGACCCCGGGACTCGGTGGGACTGAAGCTTTCTTT
.,15,TRBJ1-1,.,TRBV3-1/TRBV3-2,CASSHGVTYETEAFF,TGTGCCAGCAGCCACGGCGTGACGTACGAGACTGAAGCTTTCTTT
.,12,TRBJ1-1,.,TRBV2,CASDDERTEAFF,TGTGCCAGTGACGACGAGAGAACTGAAGCTTTCTTT
few,17,TRBJ1-1,.,TRBV11-2,CASSLAARMKGNTEAFF,TGTGCCAGCAGCTTAGCCGCAAGGATGAAAGGGAACACTGAAGCTTTCTTT
.,11,TRBJ1-5,.,TRBV12-3/TRBV12-4,CASSSGQPQHF,TGTGCCAGCAGCTCAGGGCAGCCCCAGCATTTT